A single sample gave rise to the 32 T cell receptor beta chains below, sequenced in a study of OX40 agonist ivuxolimab in advanced cancers. Profiling relied on immunoSEQ multiplex PCR, and the TCRdb table lists in-frame clones only, not all of them. The sample carries approximately 80,000 clones, around 86% recorded once. Sequenced material: CD4+ or CD8+ T cells sorted from blood, taken in a trial of the OX40 agonist ivuxolimab. The receptors stem from an adult with an advanced solid tumor such as melanoma, head and neck, liver or kidney cancer.

In nucleotides, the CDR3 is TGCGCCAGCAGCTTACACAGGGGCGGGGAAAAACTGTTTTTT. Translation: CASSLHRGGEKLFF. V usage is TRBV5-1 and J usage is TRBJ1-4; 7 bases align to TRBD1. The V gene end was trimmed by 2 bases and the J gene end by 8 bases; junction bases not matched to a gene: 6. This CDR3 region has 14 residues. CDR1 and CDR2 from the germline V gene are SGHRS and YFSETQ.

The chain recombines TRBV7-2 with TRBJ2-2; D remains ambiguous. The V end was cut by 2 bases, the J end by 0 bases, with 7 bases between. Germline V lookup: CDR1 SGHTA, CDR2 FQGNSA. This CDR3 has 15 amino acids. The CDR3, as DNA: TGTGCCAGCAGCTTAACACACACGAACACCGGGGAGCTGTTTTTT. Translation gives CASSLTHTNTGELFF. Drawing the rest from reference TRBV7-2 and TRBJ2-2, the complete variable domain is GAGVSQSPSNKVTEKGKDVELRCDPISGHTALYWYRQSLGQGLEFLIYFQGNSAPDKSGLPSDRFSAERTGGSVSTLTIQRTQQEDSAVYLCASSLTHTNTGELFFGEGSRLTVL.

The chain is built from TRBV10-2 and TRBJ2-5; D call uncertain. The CDR3 is 13 residues long. Germline CDR1 is WSHSY and CDR2 is SAAADI. The V gene lost 4 bases and the J gene lost 7 bases, with 13 bases spanning the gap. CDR3 sequence reads: CASSGAAMGTQYF. Written as DNA, the CDR3 is TGCGCCAGCAGTGGGGCGGCAATGGGGACCCAGTACTTC.

The rearrangement joins TRBV11-3 to TRBJ2-3; 11 bases map to TRBD2. This CDR3 spans 15 amino acids. V lost 4 bases and J lost 2; bases outside the gene matches: 2. The V gene's germline CDR1 is SGHNT and CDR2 YENEEA. The CDR3 bases are TGTGCCAGCAGCTCACTAGCGGGAGCCACAGATACGCAGTATTTT. Its translation: CASSSLAGATDTQYF. Together with reference TRBV11-3 and TRBJ2-3, the CDR3 gives the full variable domain: EAGVVQSPRYKIIEKKQPVAFWCNPISGHNTLYWYLQNLGQGPELLIRYENEEAVDDSQLPKDRFSAERLKGVDSTLKIQPAELGDSAVYLCASSSLAGATDTQYFGPGTRLTVL.

The genes are TRBV11-2 and TRBJ1-4; 7 bases match TRBD1. Germline CDR1 is SGHAT and CDR2 is FQNNGV. This CDR3 is built from 15 residues. Trimming at V came to 1 base and at J to 3 bases, leaving 2 bases not matched to a gene. CDR3 in DNA: TGTGCCAGCAGCTTAGCGGGACAGCCTAATGAAAAACTGTTTTTT. This translates into CASSLAGQPNEKLFF.

V and J are TRBV23-1 and TRBJ2-1, with a possible D match to TRBD1 (6 bases). TRBV23-1 is annotated as an ORF whose role is uncertain. The CDR3 covers 12 residues. The V and J ends lost 8 bases and 5 bases respectively, with 10 bases between them. The CDR3 DNA follows: TGCGCCAGCGGACAGTGGGACAATGAGCAGTTCTTC. Translating it yields CASGQWDNEQFF.

This clone was observed a single time. The chain couples TRBV4-1 to TRBJ2-1; D perhaps matches TRBD1 (6 bases). CDR1 is MGHRA, CDR2 YSYEKL, per germline. V lost 3 bases and J lost 5, with 11 bases in between. This CDR3 has 14 amino acids. CDR3 nucleotide sequence: TGCGCCAGCAGCCAGGTCAGGGGTGACAATGAGCAGTTCTTC. It is translated as CASSQVRGDNEQFF.

The table lists this clone with a count of one. The chain joins TRBV10-3 to TRBJ2-5; D might be TRBD1 or TRBD2, each matching 5 bases. The end of the DNA fits TRBJ2-7 better, so the J call may be wrong. CDR1 and CDR2 from the germline V gene are ENHRY and SYGVKD. This CDR3 is 14 amino acids long. The CDR3 loop reads CAISESQGPYEQYF. In nucleotides, the CDR3 is TGTGCCATCAGTGAGTCTCAGGGACCTTACGAGCAGTACTTC.

The chain links TRBV28 to TRBJ2-7, with 7 bases identical to TRBD1. The germline gives CDR1 MDHEN, CDR2 SYDVKM. The CDR3 covers 15 residues. J was trimmed by 3 bases and V by 2 bases; bases with no gene match: 7. This CDR3 reads CASSLGYSGGYEQYF. The CDR3 nucleotides are TGTGCCAGCAGTTTAGGGTATTCAGGGGGCTACGAGCAGTACTTC.

V gene TRBV9 combines with J gene TRBJ1-1, with D perhaps matching TRBD1 (5 bases). Trimming removed 0 bases at V and 8 bases at J, with 14 bases between. This CDR3 has 14 amino acids. Germline CDR1 is SGDLS and CDR2 is YYNGEE. CDR3 sequence reads: CASSVDVYKGEAFF. The CDR3 bases are TGTGCCAGCAGCGTAGATGTTTATAAGGGGGAAGCTTTCTTT.

The gene calls are TRBV10-3 and TRBJ2-7, with D possibly TRBD2 on 5 matching bases. Germline V gives CDR1 ENHRY, CDR2 SYGVKD. This CDR3 comprises 15 residues. The germline V and J ends were trimmed by 4 bases and 2 bases, with 15 bases remaining between them. In DNA, the CDR3 is TGTGCCATCAGTGGGGGTCAGGTGAGGGCCTACGAGCAGTACTTC. It translates to CAISGGQVRAYEQYF.

The chain joins TRBV19 to TRBJ1-4; D not certain. Trimming shortened V by 4 bases and J by 1 base, and 4 bases separated the two germline ends. Germline V gene sequence: CDR1 LNHDA, CDR2 SQIVND (reference sequence). The CDR3 has 13 residues. The chain's CDR3 is CASSRGTNEKLFF. The CDR3 nucleotides are TGTGCCAGTAGTAGGGGAACTAATGAAAAACTGTTTTTT. Full variable domain (rest looked up from reference TRBV19 and TRBJ1-4): DGGITQSPKYLFRKEGQNVTLSCEQNLNHDAMYWYRQDPGQGLRLIYYSQIVNDFQKGDIAEGYSVSREKKESFPLTVTSAQKNPTAFYLCASSRGTNEKLFFGSGTQLSVL.

This clone was recorded only once. The chain joins TRBV5-1 to TRBJ1-1; TRBD1 is a possible D gene (5 bases). The CDR3 contains 12 residues. The V end lost 5 bases, the J end lost 7 bases, and 12 bases lay between the germline ends. Germline V gene sequence: CDR1 SGHRS, CDR2 YFSETQ. CDR3 in DNA: TGCGCCAGCAGTCGCACAGGCTATGAAGCTTTCTTT. Its translation is CASSRTGYEAFF. The full variable domain, rest sourced from reference TRBV5-1 and TRBJ1-1, is KAGVTQTPRYLIKTRGQQVTLSCSPISGHRSVSWYQQTPGQGLQFLFEYFSETQRNKGNFPGRFSGRQFSNSRSEMNVSTLELGDSALYLCASSRTGYEAFFGQGTRLTVV.

The gene calls are TRBV27 and TRBJ2-7; weak D call: TRBD2 (6 bases). Germline V gene lookup returns CDR1 MNHEY and CDR2 SMNVEV (reference sequence). The CDR3 extends over 13 amino acids. The V and J ends lost 4 bases and 4 bases respectively, with 11 bases between them. CDR3 protein: CASSWDSKYEQYF. CDR3 bases: TGTGCCAGCAGTTGGGACTCCAAATACGAGCAGTACTTC.

V usage is TRBV7-9 and J usage is TRBJ2-1; TRBD2 might be the D (6 bases). The CDR3 runs 17 residues. CDR1 is SEHNR and CDR2 is FQNEAQ in the germline V gene (reference sequence). V was pared by 6 bases and J by 4 bases, with 22 bases between. The CDR3 is CASRGGLEGGGYNEQFF. The CDR3 nucleotides read TGTGCCAGCAGAGGCGGTCTTGAGGGAGGAGGATACAATGAGCAGTTCTTC.

V and J are TRBV15 and TRBJ2-3; D might be TRBD2 (5 bases). Looked up from germline, CDR1 is LNHNV and CDR2 is YYDKDF (reference sequence). Deletions cut 0 bases from V and 2 bases from J, with 12 bases between. This CDR3 spans 16 amino acids. The CDR3 reads CATSREPRDPTDTQYF. Written as DNA, the CDR3 is TGTGCCACCAGCAGAGAGCCGAGGGATCCCACAGATACGCAGTATTTT.

This clone came up once. This chain uses TRBV7-8 with TRBJ1-2; D gene uncertain. The length of the CDR3 is 12 residues. Trimming left V 2 bases short and J 11 bases short, with 12 bases between. Germline CDR1 is SGHVS and CDR2 is FQNEAQ. The CDR3 bases are TGTGCCAGCAGCTTAATTAGCGGACTGTACACCTTC. Its protein product is CASSLISGLYTF.

This chain connects TRBV12-5 to TRBJ2-7; 7 nucleotides agree with TRBD1. The length of the CDR3 is 15 residues. Germline V gene sequence: CDR1 LGHNT, CDR2 FRNRAP. After removal of 1 base from V and 1 base from J, the junction contained 4 bases not matched to a gene. DNA of the CDR3: TGTGCTAGTGGTTTGGACCAGGGGGAATCCTACGAGCAGTACTTC. Its translation is CASGLDQGESYEQYF. Full variable domain (outside the CDR3, taken from reference TRBV12-5 and TRBJ2-7): DARVTQTPRHKVTEMGQEVTMRCQPILGHNTVFWYRQTMMQGLELLAYFRNRAPLDDSGMPKDRFSAEMPDATLATLKIQPSEPRDSAVYFCASGLDQGESYEQYFGPGTRLTVT.

The J gene is TRBJ2-6, the V gene TRBV6-4; D is undetermined. CDR1 is MRHNA, CDR2 SNTAGT, per germline. This CDR3 is built from 14 residues. The ends were cut back, 3 bases at V and 1 base at J, with 4 bases in the middle. CDR3: CASSEMSGANVLTF. The CDR3 nucleotides are TGTGCCAGCAGTGAAATGTCTGGGGCCAACGTCCTGACTTTC.

The rearrangement joins TRBV28 to TRBJ2-2; 10 bases are shared with TRBD2. This CDR3 is built from 16 residues. V lost 2 bases and J lost 4; bases outside the gene matches: 4. Germline lookup yields CDR1 MDHEN and CDR2 SYDVKM. This CDR3 is CASSLISSGSTGELFF. The CDR3 DNA reads TGTGCCAGCAGTTTAATCTCTAGCGGGAGCACCGGGGAGCTGTTTTTT.

The table lists this clone with a few counts. The gene calls are TRBV9 and TRBJ1-1, with unresolved D. CDR3 size: 16 residues. Germline assignment: CDR1 SGDLS and CDR2 YYNGEE. The V end lost 4 bases, the J end lost 0 bases, and 16 bases lay between the germline ends. For the CDR3, the DNA is TGTGCCAGCAGCCCTAGTAGTGGGCTTTTGAACACTGAAGCTTTCTTT. The encoded protein is CASSPSSGLLNTEAFF.

The chain has TRBV11-2 and TRBJ2-7; D is unresolved. Deletions cut 5 bases from V and 3 bases from J, with 11 bases between. Germline V lookup: CDR1 SGHAT, CDR2 FQNNGV. The CDR3 is 13 residues long. Here the CDR3 DNA reads TGTGCCAGCAGCGTGGATTTAGTCTACGAGCAGTACTTC. Translated, it gives CASSVDLVYEQYF.

This chain connects TRBV27 to TRBJ2-2, with D perhaps TRBD1 (5 bases). Per the germline V gene, CDR1 is MNHEY and CDR2 is SMNVEV (reference sequence). This CDR3 has 13 amino acids. Trimming removed 6 bases from V and 8 bases from J, with 13 bases in between. CDR3 nucleotides: TGTGCCAGCAGCCCGAACAGGTCTGGGGAGCTGTTTTTT. As protein: CASSPNRSGELFF.

CDR3 nucleotide sequence: TGTGCCTGCCGCGCGGGACTAGCGGGTGATACGCAGTATTTT. Its protein is CACRAGLAGDTQYF. The V call is TRBV6-6, the J call TRBJ2-3, with TRBD2 matching 12 bases. The CDR3 loop spans 14 amino acids. The V and J ends lost 11 bases and 6 bases, in that order; junction bases with no gene match: 9. CDR1 and CDR2 from the germline V gene are MNHNY and SVGAGI (reference sequence).

The V call is TRBV5-1, the J call TRBJ2-3, with 11 bases that match TRBD2. This CDR3 comprises 17 residues. Per the germline V gene, CDR1 is SGHRS and CDR2 is YFSETQ. Trimming removed 5 bases from V and 4 bases from J; junction bases left unmatched: 12. The CDR3 DNA is TGCGCCAGCAGTCCACAGGGACTAGCGGAGGATGCAGATACGCAGTATTTT. Protein: CASSPQGLAEDADTQYF.

The J gene is TRBJ1-3, the V gene TRBV5-1; 7 positions match TRBD1. Germline CDR1 SGHRS, CDR2 YFSETQ. There are 14 residues in the CDR3. Trimming cost V 2 bases and J 3 bases; bases outside gene matches: 2. CDR3 nucleotide sequence: TGCGCCAGCAGCTTCGGGACAGATGGAAACACCATATATTTT. Its translation is CASSFGTDGNTIYF.

The chain links TRBV11-3 to TRBJ2-7; 13 bases are a match to TRBD2. The trim removed 1 base at V and 5 bases at J, leaving 5 bases unmatched. Germline values: CDR1 SGHNT, CDR2 YENEEA. The CDR3 runs to 16 residues. The CDR3 nucleotides are TGTGCCAGCAGCTTAGTAATGACTAGCGGGAGGAACGAGCAGTACTTC. Translation: CASSLVMTSGRNEQYF.

The chain is built from TRBV9 and TRBJ1-1; TRBD1 matches at 7 bases. CDR1 is SGDLS, CDR2 YYNGEE, per germline. The length of the CDR3 is 16 residues. With V trimmed by 3 bases and J by 4 bases, 12 bases remained unmatched. The CDR3 coding sequence is TGTGCCAGCAGCGACCGACAGGGTGTGAGTGGCACTGAAGCTTTCTTT. This translates into CASSDRQGVSGTEAFF. The full variable domain, completed using reference TRBV9 and TRBJ1-1, is DSGVTQTPKHLITATGQRVTLRCSPRSGDLSVYWYQQSLDQGLQFLIQYYNGEERAKGNILERFSAQQFPDLHSELNLSSLELGDSALYFCASSDRQGVSGTEAFFGQGTRLTVV.

The chain joins TRBV11-3 to TRBJ2-3; no definite D call. V shed 3 bases and J shed 3 bases, with 4 bases lying between them. The CDR3 loop spans 12 amino acids. From germline, CDR1 is SGHNT and CDR2 YENEEA. The CDR3 bases are TGTGCCAGCAGCTTGGGTACAGATACGCAGTATTTT. Its protein product is CASSLGTDTQYF.

J is TRBJ2-3 and V is TRBV5-4; D call uncertain. V was cut by 6 bases and J by 0 bases, with 5 bases left in between. The CDR3 runs to 12 residues. Germline loops: CDR1 SGHNT, CDR2 YYREEE (reference sequence). CDR3 residues: CASTSSTDTQYF. CDR3 DNA sequence: TGTGCCAGCACCTCTAGCACAGATACGCAGTATTTT.

This chain connects TRBV4-1 to TRBJ2-6; D is perhaps TRBD2 (6 bases). Trimming cost V 1 base and J 0 bases, with 10 bases left between them. Germline CDR1 is MGHRA and CDR2 is YSYEKL. CDR3 size: 17 residues. The CDR3 DNA follows: TGCGCCAGCAGCCAAGCGACCGGGGGCTCTGGGGCCAACGTCCTGACTTTC. This gives the protein CASSQATGGSGANVLTF.

CDR3: CASSAQTSGTGTGELFF. Here the CDR3 DNA reads TGTGCCAGCAGCGCCCAGACTAGCGGGACCGGTACCGGGGAGCTGTTTTTT. The chain uses TRBV5-4 and TRBJ2-2, with 11 bases identical to TRBD2. The CDR3 covers 17 residues. V was clipped by 4 bases and J by 5 bases; unmatched bases: 10. The germline V gene encodes CDR1 SGHNT and CDR2 YYREEE (reference sequence).